The 2 T cell receptor beta chains below come from one sample, sequenced in a study of blood T cell repertoires in COVID-19. Only in-frame clones appear in the TCRdb table, and some are missing; sequencing was by immunoSEQ multiplex PCR. The data show 300,000 to 400,000 clones, almost 90% seen once. The sequenced sample consisted of peripheral blood. Receptor source: a woman in her seventies with COVID-19, enrolled during active disease.

For the CDR3, the DNA is TGTGCCAGCAGCTTGGGGCTGTACATGAACACTGAAGCTTTCTTT. It specifies CASSLGLYMNTEAFF. The chain employs TRBV11-2 and TRBJ1-1, with D perhaps matching TRBD1 (5 bases). Trimming removed 3 bases at V and 0 bases at J, with 11 bases between. CDR1 and CDR2 (germline): SGHAT, FQNNGV. The CDR3 totals 15 residues.

The gene calls are TRBV9 and TRBJ2-5, with 13 bases aligning to TRBD2. CDR1 and CDR2 (germline): SGDLS, YYNGEE. V gave up 4 bases and J gave up 1 base; unmatched junction bases: 4. This CDR3 region has 16 residues. The CDR3 region has the DNA TGTGCCAGCAGCCCGGGGACTAGCGGGGCCCAAGAGACCCAGTACTTC. It codes for CASSPGTSGAQETQYF.